This TCR beta chain is drawn from a study of beta chain features in type 1 diabetes (dated by TCRdb to the late 2010s). Regarding the complete study: Mean age, gender distribution, total cell number and subset yield did not differ between patients and healthy donors. Across all samples, around 99 million sorted cells were examined, and cell number per subset correlated strongly with RNA yield. In the study, recently diagnosed type 1 diabetes patients and matched healthy donors were compared on the TCRB repertoires of their sorted circulating CD4+ T cell subsets. Regulatory and stem cell-like memory subsets were obtained from only 8 patients and roughly 8 healthy donors, while naive and central memory subsets were obtained from all 30 or so donors.

The research as a whole found: HLA sub-analyses involved small numbers of individuals, so any influence of HLA type on TCRB rearrangement remained unresolved. Type 1 diabetes patients showed a moderate but significant shortening of TCRB CDR3 length in all four CD4+ subsets. At VDJ recombination sites, type 1 diabetes patients had fewer insertions and more deleted nucleotides, which implies abnormalities in thymic rearrangement. Because cDNA was sequenced instead of genomic DNA, activated cells with high expression could be over-represented, although the groups did not differ in activation or CD3 levels. Shorter templates might have been favored by PCR, but patient and control samples were amplified and corrected together, so both groups would have been affected equally by any skew. Naive, central memory and regulatory TCRB repertoires appeared to be more similar among patients than among healthy donors.

Via the germline V gene (reference sequence), CDR1 is GTSNPN and CDR2 SVGIG. From the cysteine up to the phenylalanine, the CDR3 has a length of 16 residues. The read is trimmed to its CDR3 DNA, 48 bases read in frame from base 1. The V end gives up 6 bases and the J end 12 bases, leaving 24 bases in the junction not matched to a gene. The entire isolated RNA was reverse transcribed using the High Capacity cDNA Reverse Transcription Kit, and thus expressed TCRB transcripts were sequenced. Naive, central memory and regulatory T cell samples underwent deep immunoSEQ sequencing, averaging about 3.5 million total reads per sample. Sorted cells were lysed in RLT buffer and RNA was extracted with DNase-treated RNeasy Micro or Mini kits, depending on cell number. To prevent cross-contamination, every cell subset was processed on its own, while patient and healthy donor samples were processed together. TCRB sequences were amplified from cDNA with the immunoSEQ multiplex PCR, producing 87-bp fragments spanning the CDR3 region. Sequencing of the amplicons was done on the Illumina HiSeq platform. The authors processed their data as follows. Synthetic template baselines were used to correct PCR bias computationally, reads within Hamming distance 2 were collapsed, and singletons that could not be merged were discarded. By aligning reads against IMGT, V, D and J genes, CDR3 length, and insertions or deletions at six rearrangement sites were assigned. Within each subset, clonotype counts were normalized to sorted cell number, after which true diversity and Gini coefficients were computed with the tcR R package. The overlap coefficient, calculated on TCRB nucleotide sequences, was used to measure repertoire sharing. As a proxy for the pre-selection repertoire, out-of-frame TCRB sequences from naive cells were analyzed. TCRdb mirrors the immuneACCESS table, restricted to in-frame sequences. Some clones are absent from its copies; in checked studies, under half trace to an unresolved V gene, and the reason for the others is unknown. V, J and clone size derive from that table, while D and trimming were established from the DNA sequence. The sample records about 710,000 clones, about an eighth of which are singletons. The ten top clones hold just under 0.04% of the sample.

Each donor gave one peripheral blood draw, approximately 110 mL on average, collected into heparinised tubes. Using a panel that included CD45RO, CCR7, CD25, CD127, CD95 and CD27, naive, central memory, regulatory and stem cell-like memory CD4+ T cells were sorted on a BD FACSAria II. Every sorted population had a purity above 95%. PBMCs were separated immediately by Lymphoprep density gradient centrifugation and were stained directly, without being cultured. Samples were stained and sorted in pairs, with one healthy donor and one patient per experiment, so that batch effects were minimized. Note on this clone: It lacks a known antigen. Base quality data are lacking; no much larger clone is found one base away.

This sequence uses TRBV30 and TRBJ2-5, with 8 bases in between that match TRBD2. Input material: naive CD4+ T cells from blood. The sample's cell subset or site, from its label and the paper: true naive CD4+ T cells. The clonotype comes from a man younger than 30 with type 1 diabetes. The CDR3 protein is CACREMGLGTWGEEYF. The bases are TGTGCCTGCCGAGAGATGGGACTAGGGACCTGGGGAGAGGAGTACTTC.